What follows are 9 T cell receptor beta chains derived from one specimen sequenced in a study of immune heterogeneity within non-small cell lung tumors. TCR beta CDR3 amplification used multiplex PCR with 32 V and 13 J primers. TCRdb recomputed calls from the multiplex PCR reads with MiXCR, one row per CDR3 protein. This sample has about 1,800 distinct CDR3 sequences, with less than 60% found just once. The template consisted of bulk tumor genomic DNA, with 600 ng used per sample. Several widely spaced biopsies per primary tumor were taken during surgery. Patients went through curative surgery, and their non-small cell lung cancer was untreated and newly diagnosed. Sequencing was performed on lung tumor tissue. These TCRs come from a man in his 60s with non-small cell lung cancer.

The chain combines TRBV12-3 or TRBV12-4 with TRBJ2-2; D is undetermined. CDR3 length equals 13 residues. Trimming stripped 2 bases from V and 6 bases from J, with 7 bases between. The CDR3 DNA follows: TGTGCCAGCAGTTTACGGGCTCCCGGGGAGCTGTTTTTT. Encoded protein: CASSLRAPGELFF.

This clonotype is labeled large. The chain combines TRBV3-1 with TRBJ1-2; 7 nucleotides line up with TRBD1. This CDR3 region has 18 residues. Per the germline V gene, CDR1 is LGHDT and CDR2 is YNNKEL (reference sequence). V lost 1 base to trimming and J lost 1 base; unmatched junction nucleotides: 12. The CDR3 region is CASSQATMTGWVNYGYTF. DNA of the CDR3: TGTGCCAGCAGCCAAGCTACCATGACAGGGTGGGTTAACTATGGCTACACCTTC.

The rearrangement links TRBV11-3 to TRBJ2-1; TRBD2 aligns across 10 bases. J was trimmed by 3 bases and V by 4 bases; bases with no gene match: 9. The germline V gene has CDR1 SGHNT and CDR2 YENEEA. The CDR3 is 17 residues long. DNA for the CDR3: TGTGCCAGCAGCTATCCACCTCTAGCGGGAGTCTACAATGAGCAGTTCTTC. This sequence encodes CASSYPPLAGVYNEQFF.

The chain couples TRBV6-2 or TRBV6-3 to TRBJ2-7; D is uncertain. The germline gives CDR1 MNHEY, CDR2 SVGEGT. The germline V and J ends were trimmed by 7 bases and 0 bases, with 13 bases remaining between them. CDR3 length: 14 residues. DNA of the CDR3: TGTGCCAGCATGCCCCACAGCGACTCCTACGAGCAGTACTTC. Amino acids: CASMPHSDSYEQYF.

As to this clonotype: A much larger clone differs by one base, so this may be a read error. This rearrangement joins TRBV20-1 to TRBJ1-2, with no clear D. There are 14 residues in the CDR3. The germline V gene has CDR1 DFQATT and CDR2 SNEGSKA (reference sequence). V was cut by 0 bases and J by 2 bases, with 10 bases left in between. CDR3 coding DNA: TGCAGTGCTAGAGATCTGACTGAGAACTATGGCTACACCTTC. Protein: CSARDLTENYGYTF.

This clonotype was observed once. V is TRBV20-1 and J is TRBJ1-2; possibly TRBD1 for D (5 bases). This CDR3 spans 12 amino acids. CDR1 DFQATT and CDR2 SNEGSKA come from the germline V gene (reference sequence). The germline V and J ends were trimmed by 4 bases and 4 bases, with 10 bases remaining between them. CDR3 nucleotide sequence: TGCAGTGCTACAGGGTCTCCCTATGGCTACACCTTC. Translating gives CSATGSPYGYTF.

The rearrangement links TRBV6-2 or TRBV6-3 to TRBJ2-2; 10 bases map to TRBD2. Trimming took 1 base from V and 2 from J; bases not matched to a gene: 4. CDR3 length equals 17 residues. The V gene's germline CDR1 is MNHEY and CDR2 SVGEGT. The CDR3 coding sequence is TGTGCCAGCAGTTACTTTCTAGCGGGGGCCAACACCGGGGAGCTGTTTTTT. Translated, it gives CASSYFLAGANTGELFF.

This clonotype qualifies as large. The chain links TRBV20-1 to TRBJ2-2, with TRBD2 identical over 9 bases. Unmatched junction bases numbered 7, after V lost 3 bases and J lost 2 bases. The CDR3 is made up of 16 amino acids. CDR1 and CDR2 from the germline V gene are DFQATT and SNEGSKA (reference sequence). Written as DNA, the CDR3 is TGCAGTGCTAGTCCGACTAGCGGATTCAACACCGGGGAGCTGTTTTTT. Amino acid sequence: CSASPTSGFNTGELFF.

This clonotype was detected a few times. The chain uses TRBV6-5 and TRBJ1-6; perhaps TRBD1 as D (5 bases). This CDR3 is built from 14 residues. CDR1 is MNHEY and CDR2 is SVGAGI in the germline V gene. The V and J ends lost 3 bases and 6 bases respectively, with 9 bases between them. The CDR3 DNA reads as TGTGCCAGCAGTTATAGACAGACTAATTCACCCCTCCACTTT. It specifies CASSYRQTNSPLHF.